This paragraph covers one TCR beta chain sequence. Its antigen is currently unknown. These data are taken from a study of beta chain features in type 1 diabetes. Study-wide results and caveats: TCRB repertoires of naive, central memory and Treg cells appeared more similar among patients than among healthy donors.

Every isolated RNA sample was fully reverse transcribed, so sequencing captured expressed TCRB transcripts. Profiling relied on immunoSEQ multiplex PCR, and the TCRdb table lists in-frame clones only, not all of them. The repertoire holds 220,000 or so clones, over 65% seen once, with approximately 0.053% in the top ten. The CDR3 length is 13 residues. The V gene's germline CDR1 is SQVTM and CDR2 ANQGSEA. Trimming removed 5 bases from V and 2 bases from J; junction bases left unmatched: 3. Specimen: naive CD4+ T cells from blood. This receptor was obtained from a man aged 30 to 39 in good health. V is TRBV29-1 and J is TRBJ2-1; 7 positions agree with TRBD2. The CDR3 region has the DNA TGCAGCGTTAGCGGGACCACCTACAATGAGCAGTTCTTC. Amino acids: CSVSGTTYNEQFF.